Listed below are T cell receptor beta chains from one sample, sequenced in a study of T cells in Graves' hyperthyroidism and ophthalmopathy. A single record per CDR3 protein comes from TCRdb applying MiXCR to the multiplex PCR reads. The data contain more than 150,000 distinct CDR3 sequences, 17% of them singletons. Sequencing was carried out using blood. The receptors shown here come from a woman aged 45 to 65 with Graves' hyperthyroidism. Each CDR3 is given with its conserved first and last residue. D genes are given only for firm matches. Only part of the rows carry a size: once, few, many, or a class if the clone is expanded.

v_gene,d_gene,abundance,j_gene,CDR3nt,CDR3aa
TRBV19,.,few,TRBJ2-7,TGTGCCAGTAGTATAGGGGGGGACCCGCACTACGAGCAGTACTTC,CASSIGGDPHYEQYF
TRBV7-9,TRBD1,many,TRBJ2-1,TGTGCCAGCAGCCCAGTAAGAACGGACAGGGGAGACAATGAGCAGTTCTTC,CASSPVRTDRGDNEQFF
TRBV6-1,TRBD1,many,TRBJ2-4,TGTGCCAGCAGGAGGACAGGGGCTGAGGGGGACATTCAGTACTTC,CASRRTGAEGDIQYF
TRBV9,.,few,TRBJ1-2,TGTGCCAGCAGCGTAGTACAGCCTCACTATGGCTACACCTTC,CASSVVQPHYGYTF
TRBV20-1,.,.,TRBJ1-5,TGCAGTGCCGTGCCGGGGGGGAGCAATCAGCCCCAGCATTTT,CSAVPGGSNQPQHF
TRBV11-2,.,many,TRBJ1-6,TGTGCCAGCAGCTTACAGGGAGGCTCCTATAATTCACCCCTCCACTTT,CASSLQGGSYNSPLHF
TRBV6-1,.,many,TRBJ2-5,TGTGCCAGCAGGAGCGGTAGAGGCCAAGAGACCCAGTACTTC,CASRSGRGQETQYF
TRBV6-5,.,many,TRBJ1-5,TGTGCCAGCAGTTACAATCAGGCGGAGAATCAGCCCCAGCATTTT,CASSYNQAENQPQHF
TRBV6-1,TRBD2,many,TRBJ2-3,TGTGCCACCGGTAGCGGGGGAGGAGATACGCAGTATTTT,CATGSGGGDTQYF
TRBV12-3/TRBV12-4,.,few,TRBJ1-2,TGTGCCAGCACCCTCAGTGGAAGGAGCTACACCTTC,CASTLSGRSYTF
TRBV5-5,.,few,TRBJ1-5,TGTGCCAGCAGCTCTGGACAGTTTAGCAATCAGCCCCAGCATTTT,CASSSGQFSNQPQHF
TRBV2,.,many,TRBJ2-2,TGTGCCAGCAGTGGGGCAAGGAACACCGGGGAGCTGTTTTTT,CASSGARNTGELFF
TRBV6-2/TRBV6-3,.,many,TRBJ2-7,TGTGCCAGCAGTTACCCTACTGGGCCGGGAATTCGGCACTCCTACGAGCAGTACTTC,CASSYPTGPGIRHSYEQYF
TRBV12-3/TRBV12-4,.,many,TRBJ2-3,TGTGCCAGCAGCGCCCCGGGGGAGACAGATACGCAGTATTTT,CASSAPGETDTQYF
TRBV6-1,.,many,TRBJ1-3,TGTGCCAGCAGACAAGGACAGATGGCTGGAAACACCATATATTTT,CASRQGQMAGNTIYF
TRBV11-2,TRBD2,many,TRBJ2-5,TGTGCCAGCAGCTTAGTTGTGGGGGGGGACTTAGAGACCCAGTACTTC,CASSLVVGGDLETQYF
TRBV4-2,.,.,TRBJ1-2,TGTGCCAGCAGCCTAGGTCGGGTAGACTATGGCTACACCTTC,CASSLGRVDYGYTF
TRBV7-8,.,many,TRBJ2-7,TGTGCCAGCAGTTTCAGGGGATCGGACTACGAGCAGTACTTC,CASSFRGSDYEQYF
TRBV6-1,TRBD1,many,TRBJ2-2,TGTGCCAGCAGTACCCCGGGACAGGGTGTTACCGGGGAGCTGTTTTTT,CASSTPGQGVTGELFF
TRBV19,.,many,TRBJ1-1,TGTGCCAGTAGTAGACCAGGGGATGCCATGAACACTGAAGCTTTCTTT,CASSRPGDAMNTEAFF
TRBV7-2,.,.,TRBJ1-5,TGTGCCAGCAGCTTAGTGGTAGGGGCTGGTGGCAATCAGCCCCAGCATTTT,CASSLVVGAGGNQPQHF
TRBV5-1,.,once,TRBJ2-5,TGCGCCAGTTGGTCCCCGCGGTTTGGTCGAGAGACCCAGTACTTC,CASWSPRFGRETQYF
TRBV28,.,many,TRBJ2-2,TGTGCCAGCGGACCCAGGGTCCGGCTCACCGGGGAGCTGTTTTTT,CASGPRVRLTGELFF
TRBV19,.,many,TRBJ1-1,TGTGCCAGTAGTCCCCCCGGGATGCCTGAAGCTTTCTTT,CASSPPGMPEAFF